Following are 2 T cell receptor beta chains from one sample sequenced in a study of blood T cell repertoires in COVID-19. The table came from immunoSEQ multiplex PCR; TCRdb's copy has only in-frame clones and leaves some out. The table shows 200,000 to 250,000 clones, with 70% to 90% occurring only once. The sequenced sample was peripheral blood. The receptor source for this set is a woman between 65 and 79 years old with COVID-19, enrolled during active disease.

This clone was observed a single time. The V and J genes are TRBV5-1 and TRBJ1-2, with 8 bases identical to TRBD1. Germline V gene lookup returns CDR1 SGHRS and CDR2 YFSETQ. The CDR3 is made up of 17 amino acids. The J segment lost 4 bases and the V segment lost 4 bases, leaving 15 bases of the junction unmatched. CDR3 bases: TGCGCCAGCAGCCCCCTCTCCGGGACAGGCGCGTTCTATGGCTACACCTTC. This encodes CASSPLSGTGAFYGYTF.

The gene calls are TRBV6-5 and TRBJ1-5; TRBD1 might be the D (6 bases). CDR1 is MNHEY, CDR2 SVGAGI, per germline. There are 14 residues in the CDR3. V dropped 2 bases and J dropped 7 bases, with 12 bases sitting between them. The chain's CDR3 is CASSYNRADQPQHF. The CDR3 region has the DNA TGTGCCAGCAGTTACAACAGGGCCGACCAGCCCCAGCATTTT.